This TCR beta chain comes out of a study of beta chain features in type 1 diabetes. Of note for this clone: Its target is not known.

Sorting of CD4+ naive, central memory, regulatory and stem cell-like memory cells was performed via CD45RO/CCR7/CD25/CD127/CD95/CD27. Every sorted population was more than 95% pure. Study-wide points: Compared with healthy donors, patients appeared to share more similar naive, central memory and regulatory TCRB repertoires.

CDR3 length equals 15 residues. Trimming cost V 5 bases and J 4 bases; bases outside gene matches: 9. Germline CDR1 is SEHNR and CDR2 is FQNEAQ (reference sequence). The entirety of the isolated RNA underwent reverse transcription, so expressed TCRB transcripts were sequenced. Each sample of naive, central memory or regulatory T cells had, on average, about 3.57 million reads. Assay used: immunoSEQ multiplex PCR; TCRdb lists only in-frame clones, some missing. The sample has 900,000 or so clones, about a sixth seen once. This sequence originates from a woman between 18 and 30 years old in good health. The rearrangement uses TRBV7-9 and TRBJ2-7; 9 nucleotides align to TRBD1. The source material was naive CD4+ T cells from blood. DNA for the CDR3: TGTGCCAGCAGCGCGTACAGGGGGCGTCTATACGAGCAGTACTTC. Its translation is CASSAYRGRLYEQYF.